Each of the 22 T cell receptor beta chains below was sequenced from the same sample in a study of cytomegalovirus exposure and HLA in healthy donors. With 60 Vbeta and 13 Jbeta primers, the PCR was carried out. This table comes from immunoSEQ multiplex PCR, and its TCRdb copy is limited to in-frame clones, with some not included. The repertoire has about 57,000 clones, 65% to 90% of them found once; the top ten carry 4.3%. The sample was PBMCs. These receptor sequences come from a man in his thirties or forties in good health and CMV-seronegative.

The chain has TRBV19 and TRBJ2-3; D unresolved. Between the trimmed V and J ends, which lost 4 bases and 6 bases, there was a span of 17 bases. The CDR3 contains 15 residues. CDR1 and CDR2 from the germline V gene are LNHDA and SQIVND (reference sequence). CDR3 amino acids: CASSNDGSKSDTQYF. The CDR3 nucleotides read TGTGCCAGTAGTAATGACGGTAGCAAATCGGATACGCAGTATTTT.

The chain is built from TRBV9 and TRBJ1-3; D gene unclear. This CDR3 is built from 16 residues. Deletions cut 0 bases from V and 2 bases from J, with 12 bases between. Germline V gives CDR1 SGDLS, CDR2 YYNGEE. The CDR3 coding sequence is TGTGCCAGCAGCGTAGGCACATCTCCTCCTGGAAACACCATATATTTT. Translated: CASSVGTSPPGNTIYF.

This chain links TRBV6-5 with TRBJ1-2; D perhaps matches TRBD1 (5 bases). This CDR3 comprises 14 residues. Per the germline V gene, CDR1 is MNHEY and CDR2 is SVGAGI. The V gene lost 2 bases and the J gene lost 4 bases, with 11 bases spanning the gap. CDR3 nucleotide sequence: TGTGCCAGCAGTTACGAACAGGAAGCCTATGGCTACACCTTC. It yields the protein CASSYEQEAYGYTF.

The CDR3 DNA follows: TGCGCCAGCAGCGTTTTGACAGAACCACCAGTCTACGAGCAGTACTTC. Translation: CASSVLTEPPVYEQYF. The chain is built from TRBV5-1 and TRBJ2-7; D might be TRBD1 (5 bases). V lost 4 bases and J lost 3, with 20 bases in between. CDR1 and CDR2 (germline): SGHRS, YFSETQ. This CDR3 contains 16 residues.

This clone occurred many times. A junction boundary mismatches the germline segment, possibly from a read error. The chain has TRBV5-1 and TRBJ1-2; D is perhaps TRBD1 (5 bases). The V gene's germline CDR1 is SGHRS and CDR2 YFSETQ. CDR3 length: 14 residues. Here the CDR3 reads CASSTTPGDYGYTF. DNA for the CDR3: TGTGCCAGCAGCACAACACCGGGGGACTATGGCTACACCTTC.

On this clone: Within the sample, other DNA sequences also encode this same CDR3. V and J are TRBV7-2 and TRBJ2-5; TRBD2 might be the D (5 bases). Germline CDR1 is SGHTA and CDR2 is FQGNSA. This CDR3 spans 11 amino acids. Trimming removed 5 bases at V and 5 bases at J, with 6 bases between. The CDR3 DNA is TGTGCCAGCAGCCGCGGGGAGACCCAGTACTTC. The encoded protein is CASSRGETQYF.

The V and J genes are TRBV21-1 and TRBJ1-1; the table names TRBD1, a call not compared with the DNA. TRBV21-1 is reported as a pseudogene. The CDR3 spans 17 residues. CDR3 residues: CASSKPGGGGPNTEAFF. CDR3 DNA: TGTGCCAGCAGCAAGCCGGGCGGAGGGGGCCCTAACACTGAAGCTTTCTTT.

The rearrangement joins TRBV27 to TRBJ2-7, with 8 bases lining up with TRBD2. Germline-derived CDR1 and CDR2 are MNHEY and SMNVEV (reference sequence). The V and J ends lost 7 bases and 1 base, in that order; junction bases with no gene match: 6. The CDR3 is 14 residues long. CDR3 nucleotide sequence: TGTGCCAGCACTTCCACTAGCGGATCCTACGAGCAGTACTTC. The encoded protein is CASTSTSGSYEQYF.

As for this clone: An end of the junction differs from the germline gene, which may be a read error. This CDR3 is CASSLASFTDTQYF. CDR3 nucleotides: TGTGCTAGCAGCTTAGCAAGCTTCACAGATACGCAGTATTTT. The chain uses TRBV7-7 and TRBJ2-3; D gene unclear. In germline, CDR1 is SSHAT, CDR2 FNYEAQ (reference sequence). The CDR3 loop spans 14 amino acids.

The chain couples TRBV9 to TRBJ1-2; the D gene is possibly TRBD1 (6 bases). CDR3 length: 13 amino acids. Germline-derived CDR1 and CDR2 are SGDLS and YYNGEE. V was cut by 6 bases and J by 8 bases, with 17 bases left in between. CDR3 residues: CASKGPTGKGYTF. As DNA, the CDR3 is TGTGCCAGCAAGGGACCCACAGGGAAGGGCTACACCTTC.

The V call is TRBV29-1, the J call TRBJ2-2; possibly TRBD1 for D (6 bases). CDR1 is SQVTM and CDR2 is ANQGSEA in the germline V gene. Trimming removed 6 bases at V and 1 base at J, with 9 bases between. This CDR3 has 13 residues. CDR3 nucleotide sequence: TGCAGCGTGCGGACAGAGAACACCGGGGAGCTGTTTTTT. The encoded protein is CSVRTENTGELFF.

The chain employs TRBV30 and TRBJ1-2; D is perhaps TRBD1 (6 bases). The V gene's germline CDR1 is GTSNPN and CDR2 SVGIG (reference sequence). The CDR3 is 12 amino acids. The V end was cut by 1 base, the J end by 8 bases, with 11 bases between. CDR3 loop: CAWSDGGRGYTF. In DNA form, the CDR3 reads TGTGCCTGGAGTGACGGGGGGCGGGGCTACACCTTC.

Here the CDR3 reads CASSWSSSSYEQYF. The CDR3 bases are TGTGCCAGCAGTTGGAGTAGCAGCTCCTACGAGCAGTACTTC. This chain links TRBV27 with TRBJ2-7; D gene unclear. V was shortened by 4 bases and J by 0 bases, with 10 bases between the two germline ends. This CDR3 has 14 amino acids. Germline CDR1 MNHEY, CDR2 SMNVEV (reference sequence).

This chain links TRBV11-2 with TRBJ1-1, with a tentative D call TRBD1 (5 bases). The CDR3 runs to 14 residues. Germline lookup yields CDR1 SGHAT and CDR2 FQNNGV. Between the trimmed V and J ends, which lost 3 bases and 4 bases, there was a span of 12 bases. CDR3 sequence reads: CASSLGWGGTEAFF. The CDR3 nucleotides read TGTGCCAGCAGCTTGGGCTGGGGGGGCACTGAAGCTTTCTTT.

In this sample, this clone turned up a few times. This chain links TRBV27 with TRBJ1-2, with D possibly being TRBD1 (5 bases). V shed 4 bases and J shed 7 bases, with 19 bases lying between them. The V gene's germline CDR1 is MNHEY and CDR2 SMNVEV (reference sequence). This CDR3 comprises 15 residues. CDR3 nucleotides: TGTGCCAGCAGTTCCTCCTCCTCAGGGTTCTCTGGCTACACCTTC. Translated: CASSSSSSGFSGYTF.

V usage is TRBV10-3 and J usage is TRBJ2-7; 7 bases agree with TRBD1. This CDR3 has 15 amino acids. Looked up from germline, CDR1 is ENHRY and CDR2 is SYGVKD. After removal of 10 bases from V and 4 bases from J, the junction contained 16 bases not matched to a gene. CDR3 residues: CATETGKGTFYEQYF. CDR3 DNA: TGTGCCACCGAGACAGGGAAGGGGACCTTTTACGAGCAGTACTTC.

The DNA of the CDR3 is TGTGCCAGCAGTTTGCGGGATCAAGAGACCCAGTACTTC. Protein sequence: CASSLRDQETQYF. V usage is TRBV27 and J usage is TRBJ2-5; D might be TRBD2 (6 bases). This CDR3 has 13 residues. V was clipped by 3 bases and J by 2 bases, with 7 bases between them. The germline V gene encodes CDR1 MNHEY and CDR2 SMNVEV (reference sequence).

The chain has TRBV10-3 and TRBJ2-7, with 7 bases aligning to TRBD2. The germline V gene encodes CDR1 ENHRY and CDR2 SYGVKD. The CDR3 has 12 residues. Trimming took 11 bases from V and 3 from J; bases not matched to a gene: 7. In nucleotides, the CDR3 is TGTGCCTGGGAGCGGGATTTCTACGAGCAGTACTTC. This codes for CAWERDFYEQYF.

On this clone: One junction end does not reproduce the germline sequence, and a read error may be involved. V and J are TRBV7-9 and TRBJ1-3; perhaps TRBD1 as D (5 bases). Germline assignment: CDR1 SEHNR and CDR2 FQNEAQ (reference sequence). This CDR3 has 16 residues. This chain's CDR3 is CSSSSSRVYSGNTIYF. Written as DNA, the CDR3 is TGTTCCAGCAGCAGCAGCAGGGTATACTCTGGAAACACCATATATTTT.

The chain combines TRBV5-4 with TRBJ2-5, with unresolved D. The J call may be faulty, since TRBJ2-7 better matches the DNA end. Looked up from germline, CDR1 is SGHNT and CDR2 is YYREEE (reference sequence). This CDR3 contains 16 residues. The CDR3 is CASSLADGPRLSEQYF. Written as DNA, the CDR3 is TGTGCCAGCAGCTTGGCCGACGGCCCCCGCTTAAGCGAGCAGTACTTC.

A single count supports this clone. J is TRBJ2-7 and V is TRBV9; D might be TRBD2 (5 bases). This CDR3 is 13 amino acids long. The V end lost 7 bases, the J end lost 6 bases, and 17 bases lay between the germline ends. Per germline, CDR1 SGDLS and CDR2 YYNGEE. The CDR3, as DNA: TGTGCCAGCGGGGTAGCGAGGGATGGCGAGCAGTACTTC. Its translation is CASGVARDGEQYF.

This chain connects TRBV6-5 to TRBJ2-3; tentative D call: TRBD1 (6 bases). V lost 4 bases to trimming and J lost 0 bases, with 11 bases between them. This CDR3 contains 15 residues. In germline, CDR1 is MNHEY, CDR2 SVGAGI. The CDR3 reads CASSWGRHSTDTQYF. CDR3 coding DNA: TGTGCCAGCAGTTGGGGGCGGCATAGCACAGATACGCAGTATTTT.